This TCR beta chain came from a study of T cells and Merkel cell carcinoma outcomes. Study-level results: Merkel cell carcinoma outcomes were reportedly predicted by repertoire and T-cell density.

Libraries were prepared by immunoSEQ multiplex PCR; TCRdb keeps only in-frame clonotypes and omits some of them. The sample holds roughly 6,000 clones; 70% to 85% are singletons and the top ten take about 5.6%. Remarks on this clone: What it binds is unknown.

This CDR3 has 14 amino acids. The germline V and J ends were trimmed by 6 bases and 5 bases, with 16 bases remaining between them. CDR1 is MDHEN and CDR2 is SYDVKM in the germline V gene. The chain uses TRBV28 and TRBJ1-2; tentative D call: TRBD1 (5 bases). Sequencing was carried out using tumor tissue from Merkel cell carcinoma. This receptor was taken from a human donor with Merkel cell carcinoma. The DNA of the CDR3 is TGTGCCAGCAGACGACCTCAGGGACGGTATGGCTACACCTTC. It encodes CASRRPQGRYGYTF.